The rows below give T cell receptor beta chains drawn from one sample of a study of CD8 T cells in Susac syndrome. Via MiXCR, TCRdb re-called the immunoSEQ multiplex PCR reads, giving one row per CDR3 protein. This sample has over 350,000 distinct CDR3 sequences, with approximately 89% found just once. The sample taken for sequencing was CD8+ T cells from PBMCs. The receptor set was obtained from a human donor with multiple sclerosis. The CDR3 runs from the conserved cysteine through the conserved F or W. D genes are given only for firm matches.

>TRBJ2-7|-|TRBV30
CAWRGLRGEQYF
TGTGCCTGGAGGGGCCTCCGAGGAGAGCAGTACTTC
>TRBJ2-7|-|TRBV5-1
CASSSGTFSYEQYF
TGCGCCAGCAGCTCCGGGACGTTCTCCTACGAGCAGTACTTC
>TRBJ2-7|-|TRBV14
CASSQVGGYRTYEQYF
TGTGCCAGCAGCCAAGTTGGAGGGTATCGCACCTACGAGCAGTACTTC
>TRBJ2-1|TRBD2|TRBV7-6
CASSSSGSTSYNEQFF
TGTGCCAGCAGCTCTAGCGGGAGTACTTCCTACAATGAGCAGTTCTTC
>TRBJ2-7|TRBD1|TRBV12-3/TRBV12-4
CASSLTGQASYEQYF
TGTGCCAGCAGTCTAACTGGACAGGCATCCTACGAGCAGTACTTC
>TRBJ2-7|TRBD1|TRBV7-2
CASSETGTGGSYEQYF
TGTGCCAGCAGCGAAACCGGGACAGGGGGCTCCTACGAGCAGTACTTC
>TRBJ2-2|-|TRBV6-5
CASSPGFAGELFF
TGTGCCAGCAGCCCAGGGTTCGCCGGGGAGCTGTTTTTT
>TRBJ2-7|-|TRBV28
CASSPLSDEQYF
TGTGCCAGCAGCCCCCTCTCAGACGAGCAGTACTTC
>TRBJ2-1|-|TRBV29-1
CSVVRGNEQFF
TGCAGCGTTGTGAGAGGGAATGAGCAGTTCTTC
>TRBJ2-7|TRBD2|TRBV27
CASSSGGPTYEQYF
TGTGCCAGCAGTTCGGGAGGGCCAACCTACGAGCAGTACTTC